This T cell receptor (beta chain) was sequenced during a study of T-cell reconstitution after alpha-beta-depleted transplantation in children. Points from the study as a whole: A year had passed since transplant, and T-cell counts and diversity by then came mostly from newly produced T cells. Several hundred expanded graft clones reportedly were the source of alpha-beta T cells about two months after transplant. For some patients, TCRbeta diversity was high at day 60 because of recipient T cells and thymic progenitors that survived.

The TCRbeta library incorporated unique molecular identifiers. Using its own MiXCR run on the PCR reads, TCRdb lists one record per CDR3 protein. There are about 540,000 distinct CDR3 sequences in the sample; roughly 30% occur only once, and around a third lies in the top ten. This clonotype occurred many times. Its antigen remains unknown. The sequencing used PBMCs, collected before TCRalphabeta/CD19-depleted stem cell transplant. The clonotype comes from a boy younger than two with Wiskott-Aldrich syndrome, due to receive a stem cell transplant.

The CDR3 DNA is TGTGCCAGCAGCCGATGGGGACAGGGCTCCGAGACCCAGTACTTC. This codes for CASSRWGQGSETQYF. The V gene is TRBV5-6, the J gene TRBJ2-5, with 9 bases that match TRBD1. Germline trimming cut 4 bases from V and 5 bases from J; bases unmatched to any gene: 9. CDR1 is SGHDT, CDR2 YYEEEE, per germline. This CDR3 spans 15 amino acids.